A selection of T cell receptor beta chains follows, all from one sample in a study of tumor-infiltrating lymphocytes in primary liver carcinoma. TCRdb ran MiXCR on the multiplex PCR reads and lists one entry per CDR3 protein. The repertoire holds tens of thousands of distinct CDR3 sequences, around 79% seen once, with about 30% in the top ten. Material for sequencing was liver tumor tissue from sampling region 3. Receptor source: a man between 40 and 49 years old with primary liver carcinoma and hepatitis B virus infection. Both conserved end residues are part of each CDR3. The D gene is left open where the match is weak. The size entry is marked missing in some rows and otherwise reads once, few, many or a size class.

CAGSSYTRGETQYF	TGTGCCGGCAGTTCATATACAAGGGGGGAGACCCAGTACTTC	TRBV6-5	TRBJ2-5	-	-
CASTRPGLAGGEADTQYF	TGTGCCAGCACCAGACCGGGACTAGCGGGAGGGGAGGCAGATACGCAGTATTTT	TRBV2	TRBJ2-3	-	TRBD2
CASSRSSSDNERFF	TGTGCCAGCAGCCGAAGCAGTTCTGACAATGAGCGGTTCTTC	TRBV11-2	TRBJ2-1	once	-
CAISEWAETQYF	TGTGCCATCAGTGAGTGGGCGGAGACCCAGTACTTC	TRBV10-3	TRBJ2-5	-	-
CDSSSQGAGNYGYTF	TGTGACAGCAGCTCACAGGGGGCTGGGAACTATGGCTACACCTTC	TRBV5-6	TRBJ1-2	-	TRBD1
CASSYRVQYSNQLQHF	TGTGCCAGCAGCTACCGAGTACAGTATAGCAATCAGCTCCAGCATTTT	TRBV6-6	TRBJ1-5	-	-
CASSFRLAGDFCEQFF	TGTGCCAGCAGCTTTCGACTAGCGGGAGATTTCTGTGAACAGTTCTTC	TRBV11-2	TRBJ2-1	-	TRBD2
CANGFGTEAFF	TGTGCCAATGGTTTCGGCACTGAAGCCTTCTTT	TRBV12-5	TRBJ1-1	-	-
CANKLTGSDEKLFF	TGTGCCAACAAATTAACAGGTTCAGATGAAAAACTGTTTTTT	TRBV12-3/TRBV12-4	TRBJ1-4	-	-
CASRAAGTGPAEQFF	TGTGCCAGCAGAGCCGCCGGGACGGGGCCGGCTGAGCAGTTCTTC	TRBV6-5	TRBJ2-1	many	-
CANSSHTVNTEAFF	TGTGCCAACAGTTCTCACACGGTTAACACTGAAGCTTTCTTT	TRBV12-3/TRBV12-4	TRBJ1-1	-	-
CASSFQNTRELFF	TGTGCCAGTAGTTTCCAGAACACCCGGGAGCTGTTTTTT	TRBV12-3/TRBV12-4	TRBJ2-2	-	-
CASSQSQGNQPQHF	TGTGCCAGCAGCCAATCTCAGGGGAATCAGCCCCAGCATTTT	TRBV16	TRBJ1-5	many	-
CASTASGACRVEQFF	TGTGCCAGCACCGCTAGCGGTGCCTGTAGGGTTGAGCAGTTCTTC	TRBV6-1	TRBJ2-1	-	TRBD2
CASSHWRVVNIGELFF	TGCGCCAGCAGCCATTGGAGAGTGGTGAACATCGGGGAGCTGTTTTTT	TRBV4-1	TRBJ2-2	-	-
CANSLVRDSIYKQYF	TGCGCCAACAGCTTAGTTCGGGACAGCATCTACAAGCAGTACTTC	TRBV4-1	TRBJ2-7	-	TRBD1
CVSSPLRGPNTGELFF	TGTGTCAGTAGCCCCCTTCGAGGACCGAACACCGGGGAGCTGTTTTTT	TRBV7-8	TRBJ2-2	-	-
CASTEPELAFYEQYF	TGTGCTAGCACCGAACCGGAACTGGCTTTTTACGAGCAGTACTTC	TRBV12-3/TRBV12-4	TRBJ2-7	-	-
CASRKDKRMNIEAFF	TGTGCCAGCAGGAAGGACAAGAGAATGAACATTGAAGCTTTCTTT	TRBV12-3/TRBV12-4	TRBJ1-1	-	-
CAISDPDNYRETQYF	TGTGCCATCAGTGACCCCGACAACTACCGAGAGACCCAGTACTTC	TRBV10-3	TRBJ2-5	-	-
CASSLTSRGHGPQPQHF	TGTGCCAGCAGTTTAACCTCTCGGGGGCACGGTCCTCAGCCCCAGCATTTT	TRBV12-3/TRBV12-4	TRBJ1-5	many	-
CSDDLGRRGSSYEQYF	TGCAGCGATGATCTAGGCCGACGGGGATCGAGTTACGAACAGTACTTC	TRBV29-1	TRBJ2-7	-	-
CASSFERTGTNYGHTF	TGCGCAAGCAGCTTCGAGAGGACAGGGACTAACTATGGCCACACCTTC	TRBV4-1	TRBJ1-2	-	TRBD1
CASSEMTGASDTF	TGTGCCAGCAGTGAAATGACAGGGGCCAGTGACACCTTC	TRBV12-3/TRBV12-4	TRBJ1-2	many	TRBD1
CASSDGQAGTGELFF	TGTGCCAGTAGCGACGGACAAGCGGGTACCGGGGAGCTGTTTTTT	TRBV7-8	TRBJ2-2	-	-
CASGSGQGVYTF	TGTGCCAGCGGATCAGGACAGGGGGTCTACACCTTC	TRBV7-8	TRBJ1-2	many	TRBD1
CASSQEPRPGVGLDTQYF	TGTGCCAGCAGCCAAGAACCCCGCCCGGGAGTCGGTTTAGATACGCAGTATTTT	TRBV4-2	TRBJ2-3	medium-sized	-
CASTLTSGYFSIYEQYF	TGCGCCAGCACCCTCACTAGCGGATACTTTTCCATCTACGAGCAGTACTTC	TRBV4-1	TRBJ2-7	once	TRBD2
CASSTIPSTDTQYF	TGTGCCAGCAGCACAATACCAAGCACAGATACACAGTATTTT	TRBV7-8	TRBJ2-3	-	-
CASTASGARSDEQFF	TGTGCTAGCACCGCTAGCGGTGCCCGTAGCGATGAGCAGTTCTTC	TRBV6-1	TRBJ2-1	-	TRBD2
CASSYSAGGDNYGYTF	TGTGCCAGCAGTTACTCGGCAGGGGGCGATAACTATGGCTACACCTTC	TRBV6-6	TRBJ1-2	many	TRBD1
CASIPGLADNEQFF	TGTGCCAGCATCCCGGGACTAGCGGACAACGAGCAGTTCTTC	TRBV6-5	TRBJ2-1	-	TRBD2
CSVEGPDKETQYF	TGCAGCGTTGAGGGACCTGACAAAGAGACCCAGTATTTC	TRBV29-1	TRBJ2-5	-	-
CASARAGQPYEQYF	TGTGCCAGCGCCCGGGCAGGTCAACCCTACGAGCAGTACTTC	TRBV5-6	TRBJ2-7	-	-
CASRRGSSSYQQYF	TGTGCCAGCAGGAGGGGATCGAGCTCCTACCAGCAGTACTTC	TRBV6-5	TRBJ2-7	once	-
CASSPGTLNQPQHF	TGTGCCAGCAGCCCAGGGACATTGAATCAGCCCCAGCATTTT	TRBV7-8	TRBJ1-5	medium-sized	-
CASSRTSGSNVQFF	TGTGCCAGCAGCCGGACTAGCGGGAGCAACGTGCAGTTCTTC	TRBV12-3/TRBV12-4	TRBJ2-1	-	TRBD2
CTSSVQAGVYEQYF	TGTACCAGCAGCGTACAAGCGGGAGTCTACGAGCAGTACTTC	TRBV28	TRBJ2-7	-	TRBD2
CASSPPVGDTDTQYF	TGTGCCAGCTCACCACCCGTCGGGGACACAGATACGCAGTATTTT	TRBV18	TRBJ2-3	-	-
CGSSLQGAGNTIYF	TGTGGCAGCAGCCTGCAGGGAGCCGGAAACACCATATATTTT	TRBV12-3/TRBV12-4	TRBJ1-3	-	-
CASSLYGQGHEQYF	TGCGCCAGCAGCCTCTACGGACAGGGCCACGAGCAGTACTTC	TRBV4-1	TRBJ2-7	many	TRBD1
CASSPVTGNYNEQFF	TGTGCCAGCAGTCCTGTGACAGGGAACTACAATGAGCAGTTCTTC	TRBV28	TRBJ2-1	-	TRBD1
CASSSPGGKRRYEQYF	TGTGCCAGCAGTTCCCCCGGTGGAAAGAGACGGTACGAGCAGTACTTC	TRBV28	TRBJ2-7	-	-
CAGRYSSRGFIYEQFF	TGTGCCGGCAGATATTCTTCCAGGGGGTTCATCTATGAGCAGTTCTTC	TRBV6-6	TRBJ2-1	-	TRBD1
CTSSVSQWADTQYF	TGTACCAGCAGTGTATCCCAGTGGGCAGATACGCAGTATTTT	TRBV6-5	TRBJ2-3	-	-
CASGLLMVSDNEQFF	TGTGCCAGCGGCTTGTTAATGGTGTCAGACAATGAGCAGTTCTTC	TRBV5-6	TRBJ2-1	-	-
CASSSDTGPRQFF	TGCGCCAGCAGCTCAGATACAGGGCCGCGGCAGTTCTTC	TRBV5-1	TRBJ2-1	many	-
CASSLLWGEHYF	TGTGCTAGCAGCCTCCTGTGGGGCGAACATTACTTC	TRBV11-2	TRBJ2-7	few	-
CVSSLDFGTPSTYEQYF	TGTGTCAGCAGCTTAGACTTCGGGACGCCCAGCACCTATGAGCAGTACTTC	TRBV11-2	TRBJ2-7	-	-
CASSYTWTSREQLF	TGTGCCAGCAGTTACACCTGGACTAGCAGGGAGCAGTTATTC	TRBV6-5	TRBJ2-1	-	TRBD2
CASSPTSGGNDDEQFF	TGTGCCAGCAGTCCTACTAGCGGGGGAAATGACGATGAGCAGTTCTTC	TRBV6-5	TRBJ2-1	-	TRBD2
CTSSGGQGAIGGELYF	TGTACCAGCAGTGGGGGACAGGGGGCGATTGGCGGGGAGCTGTATTTT	TRBV6-1	TRBJ2-2	-	TRBD1
CASLSVGLAGGGYEQYF	TGTGCCAGCTTATCCGTTGGACTAGCGGGAGGGGGGTACGAGCAGTACTTC	TRBV11-2	TRBJ2-7	-	TRBD2
CDNSLDSGLAKNIQYF	TGTGACAACAGCTTGGATTCGGGGCTAGCCAAAAACATTCAGTACTTC	TRBV11-2	TRBJ2-4	-	-
CASSLSGTSGRGEQFF	TGTGCCAGCAGCTTATCAGGGACTAGCGGGAGAGGTGAGCAGTTCTTC	TRBV11-3	TRBJ2-1	large	TRBD2
CASAPLEAAHYERYF	TGTGCCAGCGCCCCCTTGGAAGCAGCCCACTACGAGCGGTACTTC	TRBV11-2	TRBJ2-7	-	-
CASSPGGGSNQPQHF	TGTGCCAGCAGTCCCGGGGGAGGGAGCAATCAGCCCCAGCATTTT	TRBV6-5	TRBJ1-5	many	-
CISSLARGTDIEQYF	TGTATCAGCAGCTTAGCTCGGGGGACGGATATCGAGCAGTACTTC	TRBV11-2	TRBJ2-7	-	-
CSAPLPWGREQYF	TGCAGTGCTCCGCTCCCTTGGGGGAGGGAGCAGTACTTC	TRBV20-1	TRBJ2-7	-	-
CDISLGQYQGTQYF	TGTGACATCAGCTTGGGACAGTACCAAGGGACCCAGTACTTC	TRBV10-3	TRBJ2-5	-	TRBD1